The entry that follows covers one T cell receptor (beta chain) sequence. CDR3 length: 17 residues. Germline CDR1 and CDR2: SEHNR and FQNEAQ (reference sequence). V was pared by 5 bases and J by 3 bases, with 19 bases between. The entry originates in a study of shared T cell receptors in the human thymus. The protocol was immunoSEQ multiplex PCR, while the TCRdb copy is restricted to in-frame clones and leaves out a portion. The profile shows over 450,000 clones, 78% of them singletons. The data also belong to a second study, concerning human thymus T cells. That work states: From resections taken during corrective heart surgery, the thymus tissue was obtained. Thymic as well as blood repertoires seemed to favor certain V and J genes unevenly. Related research described thymic repertoires that were highly overlapping among unrelated individuals.

The chain employs TRBV7-9 and TRBJ1-4, with a possible D match to TRBD1 (5 bases). The receptor's source is a boy under two years old with a congenital heart defect. Input material: thymocytes. The CDR3 DNA sequence: TGTGCCAGCAGCCCAGAAGGGGATACCGTGGCTAATGAAAAACTGTTTTTT. Translating gives CASSPEGDTVANEKLFF.